These T cell receptor beta chains were read from a single sample in a study of response to subunit inactivated influenza vaccine. TCRdb redid the calling of the RT-PCR reads with MiXCR, one entry per CDR3 protein. The sample lists around 490,000 distinct CDR3 sequences, 7.6% seen once, with 10% to 15% in the top ten. The sequenced sample was PBMCs from blood, obtained around 2 years after vaccination. Receptor source: a man between 50 and 69 years old who received an inactivated influenza vaccine. CDR3s include the opening cysteine and the closing phenylalanine or tryptophan. D genes are given only for firm matches. Where a row states a size, it is once, few, many or the class of an expanded clone; other rows omit it.

J gene: TRBJ2-6
clone size: -
D gene: TRBD2
V gene: TRBV6-2/TRBV6-3
CDR3 protein: CASRLSGGAINVLTF
CDR3 DNA: TGTGCCAGCAGACTTAGCGGGGGGGCTATTAACGTCCTGACTTTC

J gene: TRBJ1-2
clone size: few
D gene: -
V gene: TRBV18
CDR3 protein: CASSPVGHRAANYGYTF
CDR3 DNA: TGTGCCAGCTCACCGGTGGGCCACAGGGCGGCTAACTATGGCTACACCTTC

J gene: TRBJ2-1
clone size: -
D gene: -
V gene: TRBV5-6
CDR3 protein: CASSLAGQLYNEQFF
CDR3 DNA: TGTGCCAGCAGCTTGGCAGGACAGCTCTACAATGAGCAGTTCTTC

J gene: TRBJ2-1
clone size: few
D gene: TRBD2
V gene: TRBV27
CDR3 protein: CASSSVAGAGVNEQFF
CDR3 DNA: TGTGCCAGCAGTTCCGTAGCGGGAGCCGGGGTGAATGAGCAGTTCTTC

J gene: TRBJ2-6
clone size: few
D gene: -
V gene: TRBV27
CDR3 protein: CASSLGTASGANVLTF
CDR3 DNA: TGTGCCAGCAGTTTAGGTACTGCCTCTGGGGCCAACGTCCTGACTTTC

J gene: TRBJ2-2
clone size: once
D gene: TRBD1
V gene: TRBV18
CDR3 protein: CASSPHQGALLTGELFF
CDR3 DNA: TGTGCCAGCTCACCCCATCAGGGGGCGCTTCTCACCGGGGAGCTGTTTTTT

J gene: TRBJ1-4
clone size: few
D gene: TRBD1
V gene: TRBV5-1
CDR3 protein: CASSLMGQPNEKLFF
CDR3 DNA: TGCGCCAGCAGCCTGATGGGACAGCCGAATGAAAAACTGTTTTTT

J gene: TRBJ2-1
clone size: many
D gene: -
V gene: TRBV5-1
CDR3 protein: CASSQDTNNEQFF
CDR3 DNA: TGCGCCAGCAGCCAGGACACCAACAATGAGCAGTTCTTC

J gene: TRBJ1-2
clone size: many
D gene: TRBD1
V gene: TRBV20-1
CDR3 protein: CSALDRVNYGYTF
CDR3 DNA: TGCAGTGCTCTTGACAGGGTGAACTATGGCTACACCTTC

J gene: TRBJ2-2
clone size: many
D gene: TRBD2
V gene: TRBV6-1
CDR3 protein: CASSRLAGGNTGELFF
CDR3 DNA: TGTGCCAGCAGCCGACTAGCGGGGGGGAACACCGGGGAGCTGTTTTTT

J gene: TRBJ1-6
clone size: few
D gene: TRBD1
V gene: TRBV9
CDR3 protein: CASSPGQGRNSPLHF
CDR3 DNA: TGTGCCAGCAGCCCGGGACAGGGACGTAATTCACCCCTCCACTTT

J gene: TRBJ2-2
clone size: -
D gene: TRBD2
V gene: TRBV2
CDR3 protein: CASTGLAGRNTGELFF
CDR3 DNA: TGTGCCAGCACAGGACTAGCGGGGAGGAACACCGGGGAGCTGTTTTTT

J gene: TRBJ1-6
clone size: -
D gene: TRBD1
V gene: TRBV19
CDR3 protein: CASSPRTGDGNSPLHF
CDR3 DNA: TGTGCCAGTAGTCCCCGGACAGGGGATGGAAATTCACCCCTCCACTTT

J gene: TRBJ1-1
clone size: few
D gene: -
V gene: TRBV4-3
CDR3 protein: CASSQDQGRYTEAFF
CDR3 DNA: TGCGCCAGCAGCCAAGATCAGGGGAGGTACACTGAAGCTTTCTTT

J gene: TRBJ1-4
clone size: many
D gene: -
V gene: TRBV2
CDR3 protein: CASRGESSNEKLFF
CDR3 DNA: TGTGCCAGCAGGGGAGAAAGCTCTAATGAAAAACTGTTTTTT

J gene: TRBJ2-5
clone size: -
D gene: -
V gene: TRBV18
CDR3 protein: CASSPPSGIEETQYF
CDR3 DNA: TGTGCCAGCTCACCACCATCGGGGATCGAGGAGACCCAGTACTTC

J gene: TRBJ2-1
clone size: few
D gene: TRBD2
V gene: TRBV5-1
CDR3 protein: CASSLALLAGGYNEQFF
CDR3 DNA: TGCGCCAGCAGCTTGGCCCTCCTAGCGGGGGGATACAATGAGCAGTTCTTC

J gene: TRBJ2-5
clone size: many
D gene: TRBD2
V gene: TRBV7-2
CDR3 protein: CASSLTSGGTQETQYF
CDR3 DNA: TGTGCCAGCAGCTTAACTAGCGGGGGGACTCAAGAGACCCAGTACTTC

J gene: TRBJ1-3
clone size: few
D gene: -
V gene: TRBV5-1
CDR3 protein: CASSLAGTRFGNTIYF
CDR3 DNA: TGCGCCAGCAGCTTGGCCGGGACTCGGTTCGGAAACACCATATATTTT

J gene: TRBJ2-7
clone size: -
D gene: -
V gene: TRBV7-2
CDR3 protein: CASSLRQGIYKQYF
CDR3 DNA: TGTGCCAGCAGCTTAAGGCAGGGTATCTACAAGCAGTACTTC

J gene: TRBJ2-3
clone size: -
D gene: TRBD1
V gene: TRBV19
CDR3 protein: CASGQGRTDTQYF
CDR3 DNA: TGTGCCAGTGGACAGGGACGTACAGATACGCAGTATTTT

J gene: TRBJ1-4
clone size: -
D gene: -
V gene: TRBV20-1
CDR3 protein: CSAPDRGAGEKLFF
CDR3 DNA: TGCAGTGCCCCAGACCGGGGGGCAGGGGAAAAACTGTTTTTT

J gene: TRBJ1-1
clone size: few
D gene: -
V gene: TRBV5-1
CDR3 protein: CASSLLWQQNTEAFF
CDR3 DNA: TGCGCCAGCAGCTTGCTTTGGCAGCAGAACACTGAAGCTTTCTTT

J gene: TRBJ1-4
clone size: -
D gene: -
V gene: TRBV20-1
CDR3 protein: CSPIRTGITNEKLFF
CDR3 DNA: TGCAGCCCAATCCGGACGGGGATAACTAATGAAAAACTGTTTTTT

J gene: TRBJ2-1
clone size: few
D gene: -
V gene: TRBV7-2
CDR3 protein: CASSLGGLPSYNEQFF
CDR3 DNA: TGTGCCAGCAGCTTAGGGGGTCTACCATCCTACAATGAGCAGTTCTTC

J gene: TRBJ1-1
clone size: few
D gene: -
V gene: TRBV10-3
CDR3 protein: CAISIQGNTEAFF
CDR3 DNA: TGTGCCATCAGTATACAGGGGAACACTGAAGCTTTCTTT

J gene: TRBJ1-4
clone size: few
D gene: -
V gene: TRBV18
CDR3 protein: CASSPTEGGRGEKLFF
CDR3 DNA: TGTGCCAGCTCACCAACCGAAGGGGGTCGGGGTGAAAAACTGTTTTTT

J gene: TRBJ2-7
clone size: -
D gene: TRBD1
V gene: TRBV6-2/TRBV6-3
CDR3 protein: CASRGTVSRYEQYF
CDR3 DNA: TGTGCCAGCAGGGGGACAGTCTCCCGCTACGAGCAGTACTTC

J gene: TRBJ1-2
clone size: -
D gene: -
V gene: TRBV12-3/TRBV12-4
CDR3 protein: CASRPAGGDYGYTF
CDR3 DNA: TGTGCCAGCAGACCCGCGGGGGGGGACTATGGCTACACCTTC

J gene: TRBJ1-2
clone size: -
D gene: -
V gene: TRBV29-1
CDR3 protein: CSVEVGGQYYGYTF
CDR3 DNA: TGCAGCGTTGAAGTTGGCGGACAGTACTATGGCTACACCTTC

J gene: TRBJ1-6
clone size: many
D gene: TRBD1
V gene: TRBV7-9
CDR3 protein: CASSLGGGVGNSPLHF
CDR3 DNA: TGTGCCAGCAGCTTAGGAGGGGGCGTCGGGAATTCACCCCTCCACTTT